One sample yielded the 27 T cell receptor beta chains listed below, sequenced in a study of T cells in Graves' hyperthyroidism and ophthalmopathy. Amplification of TCR beta CDR3 regions used RNA as the template. The HTBI set primed first-round TCR CDR3 RT-PCR. TCRdb passed the multiplex PCR reads through MiXCR, listing each CDR3 protein once. The sample records a few hundred thousand distinct CDR3 sequences, roughly 15% being singletons. Sequences were obtained from blood. These receptors originate from a woman aged 60 to 75 with Graves' ophthalmopathy.

This clonotype was counted many times. This chain uses TRBV2 with TRBJ2-5; 13 bases fit TRBD2. The CDR3 runs to 17 residues. The V and J ends lost 0 bases and 3 bases, in that order; junction bases with no gene match: 4. Germline CDR1 is SNHLY and CDR2 is FYNNEI. The CDR3 reads CASSEALGLAGEETQYF. DNA of the CDR3: TGTGCCAGCAGTGAAGCGTTAGGACTAGCGGGGGAAGAGACCCAGTACTTC.

This clonotype was recorded at least ten times. The chain has TRBV2 and TRBJ1-5; TRBD1 matches at 8 bases. V lost 6 bases to trimming and J lost 6 bases; unmatched junction nucleotides: 4. The CDR3 spans 13 residues. The germline gives CDR1 SNHLY, CDR2 FYNNEI. The chain's CDR3 is CASRDRETQPQHF. In nucleotides, the CDR3 is TGTGCCAGCAGGGACAGGGAGACTCAGCCCCAGCATTTT.

The chain carries TRBV7-8 and TRBJ1-5; possibly TRBD1 for D (5 bases). Per the germline V gene, CDR1 is SGHVS and CDR2 is FQNEAQ. V lost 5 bases and J 2 bases, leaving 19 bases between the germline ends. The CDR3 runs to 17 residues. Here the CDR3 reads CASSPTLRQLGNQPQHF. CDR3 DNA sequence: TGTGCCAGCAGCCCTACTCTCCGACAGCTCGGCAATCAGCCCCAGCATTTT.

This clonotype was observed a few times. This chain joins TRBV7-7 and TRBJ2-1; 11 nucleotides align to TRBD2. J lost 7 bases, V lost 5 bases, and 7 bases had no gene match. This CDR3 contains 15 residues. The germline gives CDR1 SSHAT, CDR2 FNYEAQ (reference sequence). The CDR3 here is CASSKLAGEGNEQFF. CDR3 DNA sequence: TGTGCCAGCAGCAAACTAGCGGGAGAGGGGAATGAGCAGTTCTTC.

V and J are TRBV24-1 and TRBJ1-5; weak D call: TRBD1 (5 bases). Germline V CDR1 and CDR2: KGHDR, SFDVKD. Between the trimmed V and J ends, which lost 5 bases and 2 bases, there was a span of 12 bases. This CDR3 has 15 amino acids. The CDR3 reads CATSGPGGGNQPQHF. DNA of the CDR3: TGTGCCACCAGTGGCCCGGGGGGGGGCAATCAGCCCCAGCATTTT.

This clonotype was seen ten or more times. This chain connects TRBV7-9 to TRBJ2-7, with TRBD2 identical over 11 bases. CDR1 SEHNR and CDR2 FQNEAQ come from the germline V gene (reference sequence). This CDR3 contains 18 residues. Germline trimming cut 3 bases from V and 2 bases from J; bases unmatched to any gene: 12. The CDR3 coding sequence is TGTGCCAGCAGCTTTGACGGGACTAGCGGTCTAGAGGCCTACGAGCAGTACTTC. Amino acids: CASSFDGTSGLEAYEQYF. Variable domain in full (rest from reference TRBV7-9 and TRBJ2-7): DTGVSQNPRHKITKRGQNVTFRCDPISEHNRLYWYRQTLGQGPEFLTYFQNEAQLEKSRLLSDRFSAERPKGSFSTLEIQRTEQGDSAMYLCASSFDGTSGLEAYEQYFGPGTRLTVT.

This clonotype appeared many times. This sequence joins TRBV12-3 or TRBV12-4 and TRBJ2-7; 9 bases line up with TRBD1. The CDR3 is made up of 13 amino acids. The junction had 8 bases not matched to a gene; V was cut back by 6 bases and J by 8 bases. DNA for the CDR3: TGTGCCAGCAGCCGCCGGGACAGGGAGAAGCAGTACTTC. This codes for CASSRRDREKQYF.

The table lists this clonotype with many counts. The chain recombines TRBV5-1 with TRBJ2-2; no definite D call. CDR3 length: 15 residues. The V end lost 1 base, the J end lost 3 bases, and 10 bases lay between the germline ends. Germline loops: CDR1 SGHRS, CDR2 YFSETQ. The CDR3 protein is CASSLIAFDTGELFF. Here the CDR3 DNA reads TGCGCCAGCAGCTTGATAGCTTTCGACACCGGGGAGCTGTTTTTT.

This clonotype was counted between two and nine times. The rearrangement joins TRBV20-1 to TRBJ2-2; D gene ambiguous. The CDR3 sequence is 13 residues long. V lost 3 bases, J lost 3 bases, and 8 bases lay in between. Looked up from germline, CDR1 is DFQATT and CDR2 is SNEGSKA (reference sequence). This CDR3 reads CSASFPDTGELFF. Written as DNA, the CDR3 is TGCAGTGCTAGTTTCCCGGACACCGGGGAGCTGTTTTTT.

This clonotype was detected ten times or more. The rearrangement uses TRBV24-1 and TRBJ2-3; a possible D gene is TRBD2 (7 bases). The V end lost 4 bases, the J end lost 0 bases, and 13 bases lay between the germline ends. CDR3 length equals 16 residues. CDR1 is KGHDR and CDR2 is SFDVKD in the germline V gene. CDR3 nucleotides: TGTGCCACCAGTGAGCGGGGGCAGGGTAGCACAGATACGCAGTATTTT. Its protein product is CATSERGQGSTDTQYF.

This clonotype was detected ten times or more. This chain connects TRBV5-1 to TRBJ2-7; TRBD1 aligns across 10 bases. The J segment lost 3 bases and the V segment lost 2 bases, leaving 5 bases of the junction unmatched. Per germline, CDR1 SGHRS and CDR2 YFSETQ. The CDR3 runs 15 residues. The CDR3 region has the DNA TGCGCCAGCAGCTTCGGACAGGGGGGGAACTACGAGCAGTACTTC. This translates into CASSFGQGGNYEQYF. Full variable domain (missing parts from reference TRBV5-1 and TRBJ2-7): KAGVTQTPRYLIKTRGQQVTLSCSPISGHRSVSWYQQTPGQGLQFLFEYFSETQRNKGNFPGRFSGRQFSNSRSEMNVSTLELGDSALYLCASSFGQGGNYEQYFGPGTRLTVT.

CDR3 sequence (DNA): TGTGCCAGCAGTAAAGGGAGGGGGCGGCAGCCCCAGCATTTT. Protein sequence: CASSKGRGRQPQHF. This rearrangement joins TRBV25-1 to TRBJ1-5, with TRBD1 matching over 7 bases. CDR1 and CDR2 from the germline V gene are MGHDK and SYGVNS. V was pared by 5 bases and J by 7 bases, with 8 bases of the junction left unmatched. The CDR3 has 14 residues.

The table lists this clonotype with many counts. V is TRBV28 and J is TRBJ2-7; the match to TRBD1 covers 7 bases. The CDR3 totals 13 residues. CDR1 and CDR2 (germline): MDHEN, SYDVKM. V gave up 5 bases and J gave up 4 bases; unmatched junction bases: 5. The CDR3 here is CASSDREIYEQYF. The DNA for the CDR3 is TGTGCCAGCAGTGACAGGGAGATTTACGAGCAGTACTTC.

This clonotype was found a few times. This chain links TRBV3-1 with TRBJ2-2, with D hard to call. Per germline, CDR1 LGHDT and CDR2 YNNKEL (reference sequence). The V gene lost 0 bases and the J gene lost 6 bases, with 5 bases spanning the gap. The CDR3 loop spans 13 amino acids. DNA for the CDR3: TGTGCCAGCAGCCAAGATAGGCCCGGGGAGCTGTTTTTT. Residues: CASSQDRPGELFF.

This clonotype was detected ten times or more. V and J are TRBV2 and TRBJ2-3; D gene ambiguous. V was cut by 3 bases and J by 6 bases, with 10 bases left in between. CDR3 length: 13 residues. Germline CDR1 and CDR2: SNHLY and FYNNEI. The CDR3 region is CASSDPGRDTQYF. Written as DNA, the CDR3 is TGTGCCAGCAGTGACCCAGGAAGGGATACGCAGTATTTT. The variable domain in full, with the rest retrieved from reference TRBV2 and TRBJ2-3, is EPEVTQTPSHQVTQMGQEVILRCVPISNHLYFYWYRQILGQKVEFLVSFYNNEISEKSEIFDDQFSVERPDGSNFTLKIRSTKLEDSAMYFCASSDPGRDTQYFGPGTRLTVL.

The rearrangement joins TRBV5-1 to TRBJ2-3; 12 nucleotides agree with TRBD2. This CDR3 contains 14 residues. Germline V lookup: CDR1 SGHRS, CDR2 YFSETQ. Germline trimming cut 9 bases from V and 5 bases from J; bases unmatched to any gene: 7. This CDR3 reads CAKRGGLAGDTQYF. The DNA for the CDR3 is TGCGCCAAGCGTGGGGGACTAGCGGGAGATACGCAGTATTTT.

A few counts support this clonotype. The rearrangement uses TRBV4-1 and TRBJ1-5; the match to TRBD1 covers 9 bases. V gave up 0 bases and J gave up 7 bases; unmatched junction bases: 4. CDR3 length: 15 amino acids. The germline gives CDR1 MGHRA, CDR2 YSYEKL. The CDR3 DNA follows: TGCGCCAGCAGCCAAGAACAGGGGGCGGGACAGCCCCAGCATTTT. Its protein is CASSQEQGAGQPQHF.

The V call is TRBV5-1, the J call TRBJ1-4; the D is unclear. Germline CDR1 is SGHRS and CDR2 is YFSETQ. V was shortened by 0 bases and J by 8 bases, with 20 bases between the two germline ends. The CDR3 is 17 residues long. For the CDR3, the DNA is TGCGCCAGCAGCTTGGCCCTTGGCACCAGCTCTTTGGAAAAACTGTTTTTT. This encodes CASSLALGTSSLEKLFF.

This clonotype was seen a few times. V is TRBV29-1 and J is TRBJ2-1; 13 nucleotides agree with TRBD2. The V gene end was trimmed by 3 bases and the J gene end by 6 bases; junction bases not matched to a gene: 5. This CDR3 has 15 residues. CDR1 and CDR2 from the germline V gene are SQVTM and ANQGSEA. The CDR3 DNA is TGCAGCGTTGACCGCGGACTAGCGGGAGCCAATGAGCAGTTCTTC. Its translation: CSVDRGLAGANEQFF.

The sample holds one count of this clonotype. The V call is TRBV5-4, the J call TRBJ2-3; TRBD2 matches 10 bases. This CDR3 is 14 amino acids long. V trimming: 5 bases; J trimming: 5 bases; junction bases outside the gene matches: 5. Germline V gene sequence: CDR1 SGHNT, CDR2 YYREEE (reference sequence). The CDR3 coding sequence is TGTGCCAGCAGGTCCGAGCGGGAGGGAGATACGCAGTATTTT. As protein: CASRSEREGDTQYF.

This clonotype was seen many times. The rearrangement links TRBV7-6 to TRBJ2-5, with D unresolved. The V and J ends lost 4 bases and 1 base respectively, with 7 bases between them. CDR1 and CDR2 from the germline V gene are SGHVS and FNYEAQ. The CDR3 is made up of 13 amino acids. CDR3 nucleotides: TGTGCCAGCAGCTCCAACCCCCAAGAGACCCAGTACTTC. Its translation is CASSSNPQETQYF. Based on the CDR3 plus reference TRBV7-6 and TRBJ2-5, the full variable domain is GAGVSQSPRYKVTKRGQDVALRCDPISGHVSLYWYRQALGQGPEFLTYFNYEAQQDKSGLPNDRFSAERPEGSISTLTIQRTEQRDSAMYRCASSSNPQETQYFGPGTRLLVL.

As for this clonotype: Lacking the conserved final phenylalanine or tryptophan, this CDR3 likely reflects a read error. This chain links TRBV28 with TRBJ1-6; D not resolved. In germline, CDR1 is MDHEN, CDR2 SYDVKM. V dropped 6 bases and J dropped 7 bases, with 16 bases sitting between them. CDR3 size: 15 residues. CDR3 bases: TGTGCCAGCAGCTCCCCCGAGGGCGGGAATTCACCCCTCCACCTT. It translates to CASSSPEGGNSPLHL.

At least ten counts were recorded for this clonotype. The chain recombines TRBV3-1 with TRBJ2-7; a weak D match, TRBD1 (6 bases). V lost 4 bases to trimming and J lost 2 bases, with 12 bases between them. CDR1 and CDR2 from the germline V gene are LGHDT and YNNKEL (reference sequence). CDR3 length: 14 residues. In DNA form, the CDR3 reads TGTGCCAGCAGCCTACAGGGAAGCACCTACGAGCAGTACTTC. Protein: CASSLQGSTYEQYF.

This clonotype showed up many times. This chain connects TRBV27 to TRBJ2-7; 9 positions match TRBD2. Germline assignment: CDR1 MNHEY and CDR2 SMNVEV (reference sequence). The trim removed 4 bases at V and 3 bases at J, leaving 4 bases unmatched. This CDR3 comprises 14 residues. Here the CDR3 DNA reads TGTGCCAGCAGTTCAATAGCGGGAGACTACGAGCAGTACTTC. Its translation: CASSSIAGDYEQYF.

This clonotype was recorded many times. The chain employs TRBV3-1 and TRBJ2-2; tentative D call: TRBD1 (6 bases). Germline V lookup: CDR1 LGHDT, CDR2 YNNKEL (reference sequence). This CDR3 spans 17 amino acids. Trimming took 4 bases from V and 2 from J, leaving 17 bases between them. CDR3 in amino acids: CASSLTAWDKNTGELFF. The CDR3 DNA follows: TGTGCCAGCAGCCTAACAGCTTGGGACAAAAACACCGGGGAGCTGTTTTTT.

The table lists this clonotype with many counts. This sequence joins TRBV6-5 and TRBJ1-5; D perhaps matches TRBD1 (5 bases). V was shortened by 0 bases and J by 2 bases, with 14 bases between the two germline ends. Germline assignment: CDR1 MNHEY and CDR2 SVGAGI. The CDR3 runs 17 residues. CDR3 bases: TGTGCCAGCAGTTACTCGCGGCACCTGGGGGGCAATCAGCCCCAGCATTTT. Protein sequence: CASSYSRHLGGNQPQHF.

This sequence joins TRBV9 and TRBJ2-1, with no clear D. Deletions cut 2 bases from V and 0 bases from J, with 6 bases between. Germline V gene sequence: CDR1 SGDLS, CDR2 YYNGEE. The CDR3 has 14 residues. CDR3 loop: CASSVMSSYNEQFF. CDR3 sequence (DNA): TGTGCCAGCAGCGTGATGAGCTCCTACAATGAGCAGTTCTTC.